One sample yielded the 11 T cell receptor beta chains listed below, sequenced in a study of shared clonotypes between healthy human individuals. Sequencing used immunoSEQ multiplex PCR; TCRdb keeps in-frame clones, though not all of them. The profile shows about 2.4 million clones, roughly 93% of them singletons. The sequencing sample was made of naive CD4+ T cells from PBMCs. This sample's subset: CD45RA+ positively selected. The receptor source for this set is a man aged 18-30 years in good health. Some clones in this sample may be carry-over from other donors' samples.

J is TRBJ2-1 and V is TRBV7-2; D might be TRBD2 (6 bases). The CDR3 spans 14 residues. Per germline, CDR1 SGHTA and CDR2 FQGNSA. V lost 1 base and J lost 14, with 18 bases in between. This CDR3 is CASSLGPSRENKFF. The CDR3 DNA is TGTGCCAGCAGCTTAGGACCCTCGCGGGAAAACAAGTTCTTC.

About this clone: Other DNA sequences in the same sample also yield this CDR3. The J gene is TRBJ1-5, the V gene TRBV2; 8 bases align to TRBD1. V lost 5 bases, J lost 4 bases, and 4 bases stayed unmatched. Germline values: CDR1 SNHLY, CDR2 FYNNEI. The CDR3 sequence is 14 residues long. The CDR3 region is CASSRQGPNQPQHF. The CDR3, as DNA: TGTGCCAGCAGTCGACAGGGGCCAAATCAGCCCCAGCATTTT.

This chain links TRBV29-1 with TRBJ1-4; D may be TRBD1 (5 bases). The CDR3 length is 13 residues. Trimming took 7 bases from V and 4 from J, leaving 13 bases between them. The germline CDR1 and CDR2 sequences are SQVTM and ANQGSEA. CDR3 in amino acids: CSGGETLNEKLFF. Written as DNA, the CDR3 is TGCAGCGGGGGGGAGACTCTTAATGAAAAACTGTTTTTT. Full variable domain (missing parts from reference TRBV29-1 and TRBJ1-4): SAVISQKPSRDICQRGTSLTIQCQVDSQVTMMFWYRQQPGQSLTLIATANQGSEATYESGFVIDKFPISRPNLTFSTLTVSNMSPEDSSIYLCSGGETLNEKLFFGSGTQLSVL.

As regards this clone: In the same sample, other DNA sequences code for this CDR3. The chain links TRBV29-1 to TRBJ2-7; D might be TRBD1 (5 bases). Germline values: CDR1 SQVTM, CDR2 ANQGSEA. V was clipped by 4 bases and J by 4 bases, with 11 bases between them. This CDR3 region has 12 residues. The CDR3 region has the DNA TGCAGCGTTGGAAGGCAGGGTTACGAGCAGTACTTC. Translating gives CSVGRQGYEQYF.

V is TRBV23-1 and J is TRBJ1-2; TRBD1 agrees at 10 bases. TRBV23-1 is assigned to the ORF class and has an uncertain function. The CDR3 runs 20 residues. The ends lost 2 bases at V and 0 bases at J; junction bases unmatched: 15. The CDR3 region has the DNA TGCGCCAGCAGTCAACTGAGGGACAGGGGTCGGGGATGTGCTAACTATGGCTACACCTTC. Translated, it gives CASSQLRDRGRGCANYGYTF.

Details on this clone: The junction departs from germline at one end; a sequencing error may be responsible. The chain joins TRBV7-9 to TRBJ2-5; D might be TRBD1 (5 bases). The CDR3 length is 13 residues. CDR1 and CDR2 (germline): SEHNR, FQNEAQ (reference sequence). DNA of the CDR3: TGTGCCAGCAACTTAGGGGTAGGAGAGACCCAGTACTTC. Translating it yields CASNLGVGETQYF.

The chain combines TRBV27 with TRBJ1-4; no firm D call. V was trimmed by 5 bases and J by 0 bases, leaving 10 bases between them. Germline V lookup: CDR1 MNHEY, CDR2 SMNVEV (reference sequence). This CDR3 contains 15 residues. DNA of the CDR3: TGTGCCAGCAGTCGAAGGGTGGCAACTAATGAAAAACTGTTTTTT. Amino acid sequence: CASSRRVATNEKLFF.

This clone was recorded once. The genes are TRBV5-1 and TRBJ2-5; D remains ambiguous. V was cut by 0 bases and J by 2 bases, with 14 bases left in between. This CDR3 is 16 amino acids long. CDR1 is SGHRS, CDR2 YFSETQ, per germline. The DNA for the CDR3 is TGCGCCAGCAGCTTGGAGATGGCAGTTCTTCAAGAGACCCAGTACTTC. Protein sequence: CASSLEMAVLQETQYF.

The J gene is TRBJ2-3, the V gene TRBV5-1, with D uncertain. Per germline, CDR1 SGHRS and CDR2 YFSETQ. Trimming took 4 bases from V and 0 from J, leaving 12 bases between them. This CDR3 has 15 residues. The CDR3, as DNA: TGCGCCAGCAGCCGACCTGGGGTTAGCACAGATACGCAGTATTTT. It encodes CASSRPGVSTDTQYF. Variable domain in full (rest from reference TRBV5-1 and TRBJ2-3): KAGVTQTPRYLIKTRGQQVTLSCSPISGHRSVSWYQQTPGQGLQFLFEYFSETQRNKGNFPGRFSGRQFSNSRSEMNVSTLELGDSALYLCASSRPGVSTDTQYFGPGTRLTVL.

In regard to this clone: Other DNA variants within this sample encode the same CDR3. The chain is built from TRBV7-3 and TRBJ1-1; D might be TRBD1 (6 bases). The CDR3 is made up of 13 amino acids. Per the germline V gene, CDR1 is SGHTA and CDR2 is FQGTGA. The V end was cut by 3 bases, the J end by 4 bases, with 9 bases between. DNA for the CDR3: TGTGCCAGCAGCTTGACAGGTCGCACTGAAGCTTTCTTT. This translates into CASSLTGRTEAFF. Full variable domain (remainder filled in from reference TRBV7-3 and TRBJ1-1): GAGVSQTPSNKVTEKGKYVELRCDPISGHTALYWYRQSLGQGPEFLIYFQGTGAADDSGLPNDRFFAVRPEGSVSTLKIQRTERGDSAVYLCASSLTGRTEAFFGQGTRLTVV.

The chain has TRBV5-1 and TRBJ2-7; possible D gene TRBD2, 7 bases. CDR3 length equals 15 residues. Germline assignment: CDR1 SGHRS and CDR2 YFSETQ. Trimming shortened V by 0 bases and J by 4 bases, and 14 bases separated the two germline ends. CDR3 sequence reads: CASSLARGGVYEQYF. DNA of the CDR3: TGCGCCAGCAGCTTGGCCCGAGGGGGGGTGTACGAGCAGTACTTC.